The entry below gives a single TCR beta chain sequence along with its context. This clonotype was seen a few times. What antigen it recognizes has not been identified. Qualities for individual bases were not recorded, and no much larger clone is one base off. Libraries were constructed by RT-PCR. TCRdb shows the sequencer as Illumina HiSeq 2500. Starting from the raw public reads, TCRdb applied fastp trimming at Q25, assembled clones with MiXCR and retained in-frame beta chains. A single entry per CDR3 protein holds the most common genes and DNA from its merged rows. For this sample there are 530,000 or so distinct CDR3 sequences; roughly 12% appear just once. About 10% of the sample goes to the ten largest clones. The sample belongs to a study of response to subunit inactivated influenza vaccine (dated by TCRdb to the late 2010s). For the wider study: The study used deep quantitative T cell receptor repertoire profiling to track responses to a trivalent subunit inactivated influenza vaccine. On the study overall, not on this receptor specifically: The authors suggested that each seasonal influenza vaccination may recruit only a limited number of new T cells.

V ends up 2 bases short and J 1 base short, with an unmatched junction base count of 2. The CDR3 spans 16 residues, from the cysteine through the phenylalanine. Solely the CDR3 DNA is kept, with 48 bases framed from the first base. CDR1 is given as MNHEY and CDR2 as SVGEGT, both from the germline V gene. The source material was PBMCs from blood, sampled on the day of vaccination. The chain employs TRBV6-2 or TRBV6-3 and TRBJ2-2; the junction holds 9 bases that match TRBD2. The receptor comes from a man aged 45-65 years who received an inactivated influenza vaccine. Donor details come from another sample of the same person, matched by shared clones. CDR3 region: CASSYVLAGNTGELFF. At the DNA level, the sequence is TGTGCCAGCAGTTACGTACTAGCGGGGAACACCGGGGAGCTGTTTTTT.